The 13 T cell receptor beta chains listed next were all sequenced from one sample in a study of T-cell memory formation after mild COVID-19. One entry per CDR3 protein results from TCRdb running MiXCR on the 5' RACE reads. The sample has tens of thousands of distinct CDR3 sequences; 6.1% are singletons. Source material: PBMCs or a T cell subset sorted from them (not recorded which). Every receptor here comes from an adult who had mild COVID-19 (a few samples of this study predate the infection). Cell type and time point are not known.

This clonotype has ten or more counts. The chain employs TRBV10-3 and TRBJ2-3; either TRBD1 or TRBD2 may supply D (6 bases each). With 10 bases removed from V and 4 bases from J, the gap between germline ends came to 15 bases. The CDR3 is 13 amino acids. CDR1 ENHRY and CDR2 SYGVKD come from the germline V gene. The CDR3 spells CARSGGPADTQYF. DNA for the CDR3: TGTGCCAGGAGTGGGGGGCCTGCAGATACGCAGTATTTT.

In this sample, this clonotype turned up many times. V usage is TRBV29-1 and J usage is TRBJ2-7; 11 bases align to TRBD1. V gave up 1 base and J gave up 2 bases; unmatched junction bases: 4. The CDR3 has 15 amino acids. CDR1 and CDR2 (germline): SQVTM, ANQGSEA. The CDR3 DNA reads TGCAGCGTTGAAGTAGGGACAGGGGGACCCTACGAGCAGTACTTC. Encoded protein: CSVEVGTGGPYEQYF.

This clonotype was found many times. CDR3 bases: TGCGCCAGCAGCTCCGGAGAAGGGGGCAATCAGCCCCAGCATTTT. Translating it yields CASSSGEGGNQPQHF. V gene TRBV5-1 combines with J gene TRBJ1-5; tentative D call: TRBD1 (5 bases). V was shortened by 3 bases and J by 2 bases, with 12 bases between the two germline ends. This CDR3 region has 15 residues. Germline-derived CDR1 and CDR2 are SGHRS and YFSETQ.

This clonotype was seen more than once but under ten times. The rearrangement joins TRBV9 to TRBJ2-5; D is undetermined. The CDR3 length is 13 residues. The V gene's germline CDR1 is SGDLS and CDR2 YYNGEE. V gave up 0 bases and J gave up 2 bases, with 5 bases separating them. This CDR3 reads CASSVAVQETQYF. The CDR3 DNA follows: TGTGCCAGCAGCGTAGCGGTGCAAGAGACCCAGTACTTC.

This clonotype was detected ten times or more. This chain links TRBV7-9 with TRBJ1-2, with a possible D match to TRBD1 (5 bases). The CDR3 sequence is 13 residues long. Trimming took 4 bases from V and 1 from J, leaving 7 bases between them. Germline V gives CDR1 SEHNR, CDR2 FQNEAQ (reference sequence). This CDR3 is CASSSGINYGYTF. DNA for the CDR3: TGTGCCAGCAGCTCAGGGATTAACTATGGCTACACCTTC.

This clonotype appeared many times. The V call is TRBV6-2 or TRBV6-3, the J call TRBJ2-1, with 15 bases aligning to TRBD2. Per the germline V gene, CDR1 is MNHEY and CDR2 is SVGEGT. This CDR3 has 18 amino acids. The trim removed 5 bases at V and 4 bases at J, leaving 9 bases unmatched. CDR3 loop: CASSPSSGLAGGYNEQFF. The CDR3 coding sequence is TGTGCCAGCAGTCCCTCATCCGGACTAGCGGGAGGGTACAATGAGCAGTTCTTC.

This clonotype has a count of ten or more. J is TRBJ2-7 and V is TRBV6-2 or TRBV6-3, with 9 bases fitting TRBD1. CDR1 and CDR2 (germline): MNHEY, SVGEGT. V gave up 2 bases and J gave up 6 bases; unmatched junction bases: 8. The CDR3 extends over 15 amino acids. The CDR3 sequence: CASSYTGTGPSEQYF. The CDR3 DNA reads as TGTGCCAGCAGTTACACCGGGACAGGGCCGTCCGAGCAGTACTTC.

By proportion, this clonotype is medium-sized (0.01 to 0.1%). V gene TRBV12-3 or TRBV12-4 combines with J gene TRBJ2-1; D gene ambiguous. V shed 0 bases and J shed 13 bases, with 4 bases lying between them. The CDR3 is 10 amino acids. The CDR3 sequence: CASSLAHQFF. CDR3 nucleotides: TGTGCCAGCAGTTTAGCCCATCAGTTCTTC.

This clonotype has more than one count but fewer than ten. The V call is TRBV18, the J call TRBJ2-2; 9 positions agree with TRBD1. V shed 4 bases, J shed 5 bases, and the junction held 11 bases outside the gene matches. The CDR3 length is 17 residues. Germline V CDR1 and CDR2: KGHSH, LQKENI. CDR3: CASSRVPGQGETGELFF. The CDR3 nucleotides are TGTGCCAGCTCACGGGTACCGGGACAGGGAGAGACCGGGGAGCTGTTTTTT.

This clonotype is categorized as medium-sized. This rearrangement joins TRBV9 to TRBJ2-3; unclear D gene. The CDR3 extends over 13 amino acids. Deletions cut 3 bases from V and 5 bases from J, with 10 bases between. The germline CDR1 and CDR2 sequences are SGDLS and YYNGEE. The CDR3 DNA is TGTGCCAGCAGCGAATCCCAGCTAGATACGCAGTATTTT. It specifies CASSESQLDTQYF.

This clonotype was observed a handful of times. The chain carries TRBV12-3 or TRBV12-4 and TRBJ2-7; D may be TRBD2 (5 bases). Trimming cost V 5 bases and J 8 bases, with 13 bases left between them. The CDR3 has 12 residues. The DNA for the CDR3 is TGTGCCAGCAGTAGAGTCGGCGGGCAGCAGTACTTC. Protein: CASSRVGGQQYF.

This clonotype showed up many times. The chain links TRBV14 to TRBJ2-7; no clear D gene. Germline CDR1 reads SGHDN; CDR2 reads FVKESK. There are 14 residues in the CDR3. Trimming stripped 4 bases from V and 3 bases from J, with 13 bases between. The CDR3 region is CASSRESAFYEQYF. DNA of the CDR3: TGTGCCAGCAGCCGTGAGAGTGCCTTCTACGAGCAGTACTTC.

This clonotype was detected many times. The chain recombines TRBV12-3 or TRBV12-4 with TRBJ1-4; 7 nucleotides line up with TRBD1. The CDR3 is made up of 12 amino acids. Trimming at V came to 5 bases and at J to 11 bases, leaving 5 bases not matched to a gene. CDR3 sequence: CASSLRGEKLFF. The CDR3 DNA sequence: TGTGCCAGCAGTCTCAGGGGGGAGAAACTGTTTTTT.